What follows is one T cell receptor (beta chain) and its context. This sample stems from a study of OX40 agonist ivuxolimab in advanced cancers. Libraries were prepared by immunoSEQ multiplex PCR; TCRdb keeps only in-frame clonotypes and omits some of them. Of about 88,000 clones in the sample, about 83% were seen once. The CDR3 contains 13 residues. Deletions cut 5 bases from V and 7 bases from J, with 11 bases between. The germline gives CDR1 SGHVS, CDR2 FQNEAQ. The starting material was CD4+ or CD8+ T cells sorted from blood, obtained in a trial of the OX40 agonist ivuxolimab. The genes are TRBV7-8 and TRBJ2-2; D is unresolved. The source of this sequence is an adult with an advanced solid tumor such as melanoma, head and neck, liver or kidney cancer. The CDR3 region has the DNA TGTGCCAGCAGCGCTACCTTAGGCGGGGAGCTGTTTTTT. It specifies CASSATLGGELFF.